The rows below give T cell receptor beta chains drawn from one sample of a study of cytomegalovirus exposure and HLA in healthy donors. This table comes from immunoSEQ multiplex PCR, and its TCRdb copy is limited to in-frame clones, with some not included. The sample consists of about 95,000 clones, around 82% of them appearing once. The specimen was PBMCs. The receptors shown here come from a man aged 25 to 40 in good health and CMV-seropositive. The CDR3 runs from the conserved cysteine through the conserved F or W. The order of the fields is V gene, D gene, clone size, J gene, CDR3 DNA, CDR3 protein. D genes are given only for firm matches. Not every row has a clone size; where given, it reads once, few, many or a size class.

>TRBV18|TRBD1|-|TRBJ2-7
TGTGCCAGCTCACTCGGGACAGGGGGAGTCTACGAGCAGTACTTC
CASSLGTGGVYEQYF
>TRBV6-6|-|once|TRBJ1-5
TGTGCCAGCAGGACCCAGGGATCCAATCAGCCCCAGCATTTT
CASRTQGSNQPQHF
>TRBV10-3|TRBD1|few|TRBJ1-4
TGTGCCATAGGACAGGGGTCTAATGAAAAACTGTTTTTT
CAIGQGSNEKLFF
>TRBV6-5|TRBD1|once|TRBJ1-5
TGTGCCAGCAGTGATGACAGGGCGTGGCAGCCCCAGCATTTT
CASSDDRAWQPQHF
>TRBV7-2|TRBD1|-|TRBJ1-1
TGTGCCAGCAGCGCTAGGACAGGGGCGCCAGAAGCTTTCTTT
CASSARTGAPEAFF
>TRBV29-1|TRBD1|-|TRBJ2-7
TGCAGCGTTGAGAGGTCCGGGACAGGGAAGAACGAGCAGTACTTC
CSVERSGTGKNEQYF
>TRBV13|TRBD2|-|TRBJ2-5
TGTGCCAGCAGCTTAGGGGGACTAGAAGAGACCCAGTACTTC
CASSLGGLEETQYF
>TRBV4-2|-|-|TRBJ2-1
TGTGCCAGCAGCCAAGAATCAACGATAGGGAGGCCGGGGAACAATGAGCAGTTCTTC
CASSQESTIGRPGNNEQFF
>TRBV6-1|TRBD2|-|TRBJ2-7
TGTGCCAGCAGTGAAACTAGCGGATACCTCTACGAGCAGTACTTC
CASSETSGYLYEQYF
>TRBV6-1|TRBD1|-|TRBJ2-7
TGTGCCAGCGGGACAGGGAACTTCTACGAGCAGTACTTC
CASGTGNFYEQYF
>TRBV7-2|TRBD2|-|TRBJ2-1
TGTGCCAGCAGCTTCCTAGCGGACAATGAGCAGTTCTTC
CASSFLADNEQFF
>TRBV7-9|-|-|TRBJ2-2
TGTGCCAGCAGCTTGGACATGAACACCGGGGAGCTGTTTTTT
CASSLDMNTGELFF
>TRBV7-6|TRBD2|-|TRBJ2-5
TGTGCCAGCAGCTTTTTCTTAGCGGGATCAATCCAAGAGACCCAGTACTTC
CASSFFLAGSIQETQYF
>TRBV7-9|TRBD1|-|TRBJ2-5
TGTGCCAGCAGCCAGGGGACAGGGCATCAGGAGACCCAGTACTTC
CASSQGTGHQETQYF
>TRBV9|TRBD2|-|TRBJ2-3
TGTGCCAGCAGCGGTAGCGGGATGAACGCAGATACGCAGTATTTT
CASSGSGMNADTQYF
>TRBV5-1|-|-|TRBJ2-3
TGCGCCAGCAGCTTGGGCGGATCTTCCACAGATACGCAGTATTTT
CASSLGGSSTDTQYF
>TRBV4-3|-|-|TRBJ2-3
TGCGCCAGCAGCCAAATGGGGGGTGTTGGGGAAGGAGATACGCAGTATTTT
CASSQMGGVGEGDTQYF
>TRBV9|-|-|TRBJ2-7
TGTGCCAGCAGCGTAGGGGCCAGGGGCGATACCTACGAGCAGTACTTC
CASSVGARGDTYEQYF
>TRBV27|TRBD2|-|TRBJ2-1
TGTGCCAGTACACCTCGGGCAGGGAGGGACAATGAGCAGTTCTTC
CASTPRAGRDNEQFF
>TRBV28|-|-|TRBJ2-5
TGTGCCAGCAGTTTTATACAGGGCCAAGAGACCCAGTACTTC
CASSFIQGQETQYF
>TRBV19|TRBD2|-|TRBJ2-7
TGTGCCAGCACCTTGCCCGGGACTAGCGGGAGAGAGAGCTCCTACGAGCAGTACTTC
CASTLPGTSGRESSYEQYF
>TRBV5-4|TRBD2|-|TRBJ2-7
TGTGCCAGCACCCGATGGAGAGGCGGGACTAGTGACGTCTACGAGCAGTACTTC
CASTRWRGGTSDVYEQYF
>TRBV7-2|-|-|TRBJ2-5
TGTGCCAGCAGCTTAGGGAGCGCGGAGACCCAGTACTTC
CASSLGSAETQYF
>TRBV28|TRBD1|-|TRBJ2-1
TGTGCCAGCACTTCCCAGGGGGATGAGCAGTTCTTC
CASTSQGDEQFF
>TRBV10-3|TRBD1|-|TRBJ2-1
TGTGCCATCAGGACCCTCAACCGGGACAGCGACAATGAGCAGTTCTTC
CAIRTLNRDSDNEQFF
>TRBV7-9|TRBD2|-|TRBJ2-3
TGTGCCAGCAGCTTAGGGACTAGCGGGAACACCGGCACAGATACGCAGTATTTT
CASSLGTSGNTGTDTQYF
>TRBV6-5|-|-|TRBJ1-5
TGTGCCAGCAGCACAGGACAGACGAGCAATCAGCCCCAGCATTTT
CASSTGQTSNQPQHF
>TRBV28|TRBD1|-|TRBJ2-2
TGTGCCGCAGCTCCGGGACAGAGCCTCAACACCGGGGAGCTGTTTTTT
CAAAPGQSLNTGELFF
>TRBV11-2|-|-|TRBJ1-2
TGTGCCAGCAGCCGGGAGGGTGATGGCTACACCTTC
CASSREGDGYTF
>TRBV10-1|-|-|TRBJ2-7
TGCGCCAGCAGCTCTCCCTACGAGCAGTACTTC
CASSSPYEQYF
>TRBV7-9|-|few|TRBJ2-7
TGTGCCAGCAGCCACACAGGGTACGAGCAGTACTTC
CASSHTGYEQYF
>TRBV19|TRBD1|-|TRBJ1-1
TGTGCCAGTAGTATAGAGGGGACAGGGCCGAACACTGAAGCTTTCTTT
CASSIEGTGPNTEAFF
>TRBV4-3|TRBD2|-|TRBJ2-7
TGCGCCAGCAGCCTGGGGACTAGCGGGATCTACGAGCAGTACTTC
CASSLGTSGIYEQYF
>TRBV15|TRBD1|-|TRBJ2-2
TGTGCCACCAGCACGGACAGGCCGAACACCGGGGAGCTGTTTTTT
CATSTDRPNTGELFF
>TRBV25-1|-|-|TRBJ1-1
TGTGCCAGCAGTACCCCCTCGGGGGGAGGTCGGACTGAAGCTTTCTTT
CASSTPSGGGRTEAFF
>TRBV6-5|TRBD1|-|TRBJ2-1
TGTGCCAGCCTTCCTCGGACAGGGCTCCCCAATGAGCAGTTCTTC
CASLPRTGLPNEQFF
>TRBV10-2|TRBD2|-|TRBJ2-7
TGCGCCAGTCATCCCGGGACTAGCGTCGAGCAGTACTTC
CASHPGTSVEQYF
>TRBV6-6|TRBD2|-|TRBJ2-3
TGTGCCAGCAGTAGTAGCGGGAGGCGCCAGTATTTT
CASSSSGRRQYF
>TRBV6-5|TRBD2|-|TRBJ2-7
TGTGCCAGCACTAACGGACTAGCGGGCGAGCAGTACTTC
CASTNGLAGEQYF
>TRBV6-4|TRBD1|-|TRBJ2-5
TGTGCCAGCAGTGACCAAAACGGGACAGAGCAAGAGACCCAGTACTTC
CASSDQNGTEQETQYF
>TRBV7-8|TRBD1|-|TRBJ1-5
TGTGCCAGCAGCCCCCGGACAGGAGCTAGCAATCAGCCCCAGCATTTT
CASSPRTGASNQPQHF
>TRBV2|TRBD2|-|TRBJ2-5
TGTGCCAGCAGTGAAGCGGGACTAGCGGGAGGTGAGACCCAGTACTTC
CASSEAGLAGGETQYF
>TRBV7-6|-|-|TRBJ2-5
TGTGCCAGCAGCTCCCAGGAAGAGACCCAGTACTTC
CASSSQEETQYF
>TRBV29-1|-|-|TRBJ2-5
TGCAGCGTTGCATCGCCAGGGGGGGAGACCCAGTACTTC
CSVASPGGETQYF
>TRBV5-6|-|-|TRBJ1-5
TGTGCCAGCAGCTTTGGCGGGGTAGGCAATCAGCCCCAGCATTTT
CASSFGGVGNQPQHF
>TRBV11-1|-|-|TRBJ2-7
TGTGCCAGCACAGGGTCTCCCTACGAGCAGTACTTC
CASTGSPYEQYF
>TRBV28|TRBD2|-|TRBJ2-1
TGTGCCAGCAGTTTATGGGGCGGGAGTAAGGAGCAGTTCTTC
CASSLWGGSKEQFF
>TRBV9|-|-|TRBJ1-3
TGTGCCAGCAGCGTAGAGGGTCGGGACTCTGGAAACACCATATATTTT
CASSVEGRDSGNTIYF
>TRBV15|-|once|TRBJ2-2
TGTGCCACCAGCAGAGATCTACAGGGAGAGGGGGAGCTGTTTTTT
CATSRDLQGEGELFF
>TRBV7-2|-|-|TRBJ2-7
TGTGCCAGCAGCTTAAGCTACTCCTACGAGCAGTACTTC
CASSLSYSYEQYF
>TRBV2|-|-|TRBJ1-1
TGTGCCAGCAGTCCCAGGGGAACTGAAGCTTTCTTT
CASSPRGTEAFF
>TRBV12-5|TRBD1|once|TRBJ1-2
TGTGCTAGTGGTTTAACATTGGGGGATTCCGGGACAGGGGATGGCTACACCTTC
CASGLTLGDSGTGDGYTF